Following are 2 T cell receptor beta chains from one sample sequenced in a study of shared clonotypes between healthy human individuals. The repertoire was sequenced with immunoSEQ multiplex PCR; TCRdb's copy has only in-frame clones and lacks some. The table lists some 470,000 clones, 70% to 80% of them singletons. The sample taken for sequencing was PBMCs. The receptors come from a woman between 40 and 50 years old in good health. Some clones in this sample may be carry-over from other donors' samples.

This rearrangement joins TRBV30 to TRBJ2-6; no firm D call. The CDR3 has 13 residues. CDR1 GTSNPN and CDR2 SVGIG come from the germline V gene (reference sequence). The germline V and J ends were trimmed by 4 bases and 0 bases, with 4 bases remaining between them. CDR3 bases: TGTGCCTGGATGAACTCTGGGGCCAACGTCCTGACTTTC. Its protein is CAWMNSGANVLTF.

The J gene is TRBJ2-7, the V gene TRBV27; 8 bases agree with TRBD1. V shed 5 bases, J shed 3 bases, and the junction held 6 bases outside the gene matches. This CDR3 contains 14 residues. Germline-derived CDR1 and CDR2 are MNHEY and SMNVEV (reference sequence). The CDR3 sequence: CASSGTGVSYEQYF. CDR3 nucleotides: TGTGCCAGCAGTGGGACAGGCGTAAGCTACGAGCAGTACTTC.